The T cell receptor (beta chain) under discussion was sequenced for a study of T cell responses to AZD1222 COVID-19 vaccine. With 4 bases clipped from V and 6 bases from J, the junction kept 3 bases outside the gene matches. This CDR3 region has 13 residues. The germline CDR1 and CDR2 sequences are SQVTM and ANQGSEA. Clones were read by immunoSEQ multiplex PCR, and TCRdb kept only the in-frame ones, dropping some. Here the sample spans tens of thousands of clones, roughly 87% being singletons. The sample was peripheral blood, taken 28 days after the second AZD1222 dose. This receptor was identified in an adult who received the AZD1222 COVID-19 vaccine. This chain uses TRBV29-1 with TRBJ2-1; 10 bases agree with TRBD2. The CDR3 bases are TGCAGCGTTGTGGCTAGCGGGAGCAATGAGCAGTTCTTC. Encoded protein: CSVVASGSNEQFF.